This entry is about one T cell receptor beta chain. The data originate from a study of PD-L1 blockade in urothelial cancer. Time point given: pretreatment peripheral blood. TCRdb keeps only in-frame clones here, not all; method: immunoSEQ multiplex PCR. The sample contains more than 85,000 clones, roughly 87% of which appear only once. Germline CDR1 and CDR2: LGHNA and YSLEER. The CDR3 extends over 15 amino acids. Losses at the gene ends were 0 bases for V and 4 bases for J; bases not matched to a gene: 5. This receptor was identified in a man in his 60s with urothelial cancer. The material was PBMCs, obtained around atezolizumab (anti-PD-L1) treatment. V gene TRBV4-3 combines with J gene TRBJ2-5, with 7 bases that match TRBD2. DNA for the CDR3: TGCGCCAGCAGCCAAGATAGGGCTAGCGGAGAGACCCAGTACTTC. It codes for CASSQDRASGETQYF.